This T cell receptor (beta chain) appears in the sequencing data of a study of cytomegalovirus exposure and HLA in healthy donors (dated by TCRdb to about 2017). For the study in its entirety: An earlier analysis of 587 of the donors reported 276 Gb of sequence data and around 120 million unique TCR beta sequences obtained from about 200 million T cells. The number of donors typed differed by locus, with about 629-630 for A, B, C, DRB1 and DQB1, roughly 520 for DQA1, nearly 610 for DPA1, and around 460 for DPB1. Every repertoire in the discovery cohort had been generated on one and the same sequencing platform. An earlier analysis of 587 of the donors used high-throughput TCR beta sequencing to judge whether each TCR beta V gene segment behaved as functional or pseudogenic. Rather than using new phenotypic data, the later analysis identified candidate immune exposures from TCR beta sequences and from how often those sequences occurred across donors. On average, roughly 200,000 unique TCR beta nucleotide sequences were sequenced per donor among 350 to 400 genotyped donors of the cohort, with 15% to 20% of those sequences being non-productive. A later analysis re-examined previously published TCR beta repertoires from 610 or so donors and added high-resolution HLA genotyping to investigate patterns of TCR occurrence. The study was designed to test whether signatures of past pathogen exposure could be identified by cataloging public T cell receptors. Along with the roughly 700-subject first cohort, a separate validation cohort of 120 different subjects was used. Four or five DR-DQ haplotypes were handled as single units for association and clustering because linkage in the cohort was strong. Class I and class II HLA loci were covered by the typing at four-digit resolution. An early release that covered 500 to 800 HLA-typed donors contained 300 to 350 gigabases of sequencing data and 85 million to 100 million unique TCR sequences. Using immunosequencing, the study profiled T cell repertoires from about 610 subjects and related those repertoires to cytomegalovirus serostatus. Genome-wide SNP genotypes for about 65% of the roughly 700 donors were used in a later genetic analysis, which treated that subset as a discovery cohort. The study combined high-throughput TCR immunosequencing, statistical association of individual TCRs with disease status, and machine learning to predict cytomegalovirus infection status. Of the roughly 390 genotyped donors, 80% to 90% were placed in the genetic ancestry cluster associated with self-reported Caucasian donors. Donor age, sex, ethnicity and CMV serostatus were compiled together with the repertoire data.

General findings and caveats noted by the study authors: Sequencing depth was assumed to be roughly uniform across donors in the presence/absence analyses, though that assumption may not hold. In a later analysis, HLA-associated TCR beta chains showed more clonal expansion and lower generation probabilities than non-associated chains that were equally common. The cohort was sequenced for TCR beta chains only, and without alpha or paired-chain data the features that could be detected were limited. A few of the identified cytomegalovirus-associated TCR beta chains were confirmed in vitro to be specific for cytomegalovirus antigens. Linkage disequilibrium might explain the correlated functional status among segregating V segments, but an unknown experimental factor could not be ruled out. Because HLA typing was missing for some donors at each locus, association tests included only the typed subset. According to a later analysis, TCR association rates differed among HLA loci, with DRB1 alleles showing the most associated TCRs and HLA-C alleles showing the fewest. It was suggested by the authors that the approach could potentially be generalized to other disease states and immunological phenotypes. A cluster of highly shared sequence variants was judged likely to represent a technical artifact of the sequencing pipeline. A further reported finding was that TCR beta sequences accurately predicted the HLA-A and HLA-B alleles for most subjects in the first cohort. Compared with the approximately 600-donor mean, donors in an Asian-associated ancestry cluster had fewer N-insertions in productive TCRs, according to a later genetic analysis. CMV serostatus was the only immune exposure information available for the cohort. When HLA alleles, especially DR and DQ, strongly co-occurred, attributing TCR associations to individual alleles was difficult. The earlier analysis of some 540 of the donors excluded some 16 rarely observed V segments, including chromosome 9 orphons, because counts were too low. At a false discovery rate of 0.05, a later analysis linked about 17,000 TCR beta sequences to specific HLA alleles. In a later analysis, several top co-occurrence clusters were reported to appear linked to parvovirus B19, influenza, CMV and Epstein-Barr virus. In a later genetic analysis, a missense DCLRE1C variant was associated with V-gene and J-gene trimming of TCR beta chains, and the association was replicated in an independent cohort. According to a later analysis, most CMV-associated TCR beta chains appeared to be HLA-restricted, and the HLA associations seemed to be driven largely by CMV exposure. In the study, some 160 TCR beta chains were listed as associated with cytomegalovirus. In an earlier analysis of some 500 of the donors, most TCR beta V segments appeared in productive rearrangements about 87% or about 30% of the time, broadly matching IMGT annotations. The classifier was reported to diagnose cytomegalovirus status with high specificity and sensitivity in both the original and validation cohorts. Some IMGT-functional V segments, including TRBV6-2 and TRBV6-3, could not be told apart with the 87-base-pair reads, so those segments were excluded. Most TCR sequences were observed very rarely across donors, whereas some public TCRs were present in many individuals.

Looking up the germline V gene (reference sequence) yields CDR1 LNHDA and CDR2 SQIVND. The V end gives up 5 bases and the J end 4 bases, leaving 6 bases in the junction not matched to a gene. From the cysteine through the phenylalanine, the CDR3 covers 15 amino acids. Just CDR3 DNA is preserved here, 45 bases in frame from base 1. About this clone itself: What antigen it recognizes has not been identified. No per-base quality is available; no much larger clone lies one base away.

The library was prepared using the immunoSEQ multiplex PCR assay. For the multiplex PCR, a mixture combining 60 forward primers for TCR Vbeta segments and 13 reverse primers for TCR Jbeta segments was used. A multiplex PCR assay on genomic DNA amplified the CDR3 region of rearranged TCR beta genes. Amplified TCR beta libraries were sequenced as 87-base-pair reads on the Illumina HiSeq System. Turning to the authors' computational methods: A later analysis counted about 82 million unique TCR beta chains across the 550 to 750 repertoires, and 10 million to 11 million of these chains were shared by at least two donors. A nearest-neighbor algorithm error-corrected the raw reads and collapsed the reads into unique sequences, merging closely related sequences to remove PCR and sequencing errors. CDR3 sequences were aligned to IMGT reference sequences to assign V, D and J gene segments. Each retained sequence needed at least a six-nucleotide match to both a V gene segment and a J gene segment. A rearrangement was called productive if the CDR3 had no stop codons and remained in frame with V and J, and every other rearrangement was called non-productive. CDR3 was defined according to IMGT convention as the region running from the second conserved V-encoded cysteine to the conserved J-encoded phenylalanine. In an earlier analysis of 500 to 650 of the donors, sequences lacking an unambiguous match to a single V gene segment were excluded. In an earlier analysis of roughly 500 of the donors, V segments were called functional above 56.7% productive rearrangements and were called segregating when the between-donor standard deviation exceeded 5%. To diagnose cytomegalovirus status from the catalog of TCR beta chain sequences, a statistical classification framework was built. A later analysis assigned V and J genes by comparing TCR nucleotide sequences with IMGT/GENE-DB human TR gene sequences. In a later analysis, CDR3 sequences and most-parsimonious VDJ recombination scenarios were assigned using the TCRdist pipeline. A later analysis defined each TCR beta chain by its CDR3 amino acid sequence plus V-gene family, and excluded reads lacking a unique V-gene family. A later analysis removed 550 to 700 highly shared, low-generation-probability nucleotide sequences to deal with suspected cross-contamination and a sequencing artifact. A later analysis calculated a clonal expansion index for each public chain from normalized within-repertoire ranks of inferred template counts. In a later analysis, generation probabilities were computed using a VDJ recombination model fitted to out-of-frame rearrangements, and the results were checked against IGoR. In a later analysis, TCR-TCR, TCR-HLA and TCR-CMV co-occurrence was scored with hypergeometric tests, and a repertoire-size bias correction was applied to TCR pairs. False discovery rates were estimated in a later analysis by permuting HLA or CMV assignments 20 times. In a later analysis, co-occurring TCRs were grouped using DBSCAN, and TCRdist sequence similarity was added for clustering within HLA-allele-positive subsets. Repertoires with fewer than 30,000 or more than 120,000 public chains were left out of co-occurrence clustering, as were four to six repertoires with anomalous nucleotide sharing. As stored in TCRdb, this immuneACCESS dataset retains in-frame rearrangements with V and J assigned. A fraction of the clones does not appear; measured against another copy, unresolved V genes explain less than half of the discrepancy, and the remainder lacks a known reason. V, J and clone size reflect that table, while D and trimming were determined from the DNA. The sample table holds approximately 170,000 clones, of which 80% were seen once. Jointly, the top ten make up approximately 2% of the sample.

The cohort consisted of 650 to 850 healthy bone marrow donors. At the time of sampling, every cohort member was nominally healthy, though immune exposures that went unrecorded were likely present. CMV serostatus was recorded as positive for some 300 and negative for about 55% of the 666 cohort members, whereas no CMV serostatus was recorded for the donor in question. A peripheral blood sample was collected from each donor, and TCR beta sequencing was performed on peripheral blood mononuclear cells. Genomic DNA extraction from the blood cell samples was performed with the Qiagen DNeasy Blood Extraction Kit.

The TCR comes from a human donor in good health. Material: PBMCs. The V and J genes are TRBV19 and TRBJ2-1; a stretch of 9 junction bases matches TRBD2. The nucleotide sequence is TGTGCCAGTAGTCTCGAGCGGGGGGCATACAATGAGCAGTTCTTC. This codes for CASSLERGAYNEQFF.